This T cell receptor (beta chain) was sequenced in a study of T cell responses to AZD1222 COVID-19 vaccine. Study-level points and caveats: Epitopes outside B.1.351 and B.1.1.7 mutated regions reportedly drew nearly half of spike TCRs.

A remark on this clone: Its antigen is as yet unknown.

Repertoires were generated with immunoSEQ multiplex PCR, while TCRdb's copy carries only in-frame clones and drops some. This sample has about 120,000 clones, with about nine tenths found just once. Trimming pared 7 bases from V and 1 base from J, leaving 11 bases between. The CDR3 consists of 13 residues. CDR1 is SGHRS, CDR2 YFSETQ, per germline. This chain links TRBV5-1 with TRBJ1-1; D gene uncertain. Sequencing used peripheral blood, obtained on day 0 of AZD1222 vaccination. The sequence was collected from an adult in good health. For the CDR3, the DNA is TGCGCCAGCGGTCGTGGCAGGAACACTGAAGCTTTCTTT. Protein product: CASGRGRNTEAFF.